This section outlines one T cell receptor beta chain sequence together with its context. This clonotype was seen a single time. The antigen this receptor binds is unknown. Base qualities are missing; no much larger clone stands one base away. The entry originates in a study of blood T cells in healthy people across ages (dated by TCRdb to between 2014 and 2016). The study in broad terms: In model experiments, roughly one uniquely barcoded TCR beta cDNA molecule per two T cells was captured by template switching. To track age-related changes in TCR beta repertoire diversity, the study relied on deep sequencing normalized with unique cDNA molecular identifiers. The donors were divided into four age groups: young (average about 16 years), middle-aged (about 41), aged (approximately 62) and long-lived (about 80). Donors of different ages were randomly distributed across sequencing lanes to avoid experimental bias. Using the same blood draw, the study looked at two additional independent replicas of 1 million unique cDNA reads for two donors, one aged 18 to 30 and the other aged 80 or older.

Results and caveats for the whole study, not just this receptor: Compared with the aged group, the long-lived group had more naive CD4+ T cells, fewer expanded clones and increased TCR diversity, a pattern suggesting age selection. Observed TCR beta diversity correlated strongly with the percentage of naive T cells measured by flow cytometry. Total diversity estimates from one million sequenced T cells were considered lower bounds and underestimates. Because donor CMV infection status was unknown, age-related changes in expanded clonotypes were potentially confounded. As age increased, observed TCR beta diversity per million T cells dropped in a roughly linear way, and a significant reduction was already evident by age about 40. Because profiling used bulk unsorted PBMCs, naive and antigen-experienced compartments could not be compared conclusively.

Donors were 30 to 45 systemically healthy Caucasian individuals from Russia aged roughly 6 to 95 years. Each donor gave ten milliliters of peripheral blood, drawn into EDTA-treated Vacutainer tubes. Ficoll-Paque density-gradient centrifugation was used to isolate PBMCs, with at least 6 million obtained per sample. Trizol reagent was used to extract total RNA from the PBMCs, yielding at least 6 micrograms per sample. For every donor, an aliquot of PBMCs went through flow cytometry to measure the percentages of naive CD45RAhigh/CD27high T cells. Counted from cysteine to phenylalanine, this CDR3 has 13 amino acids. Of all the DNA, just the CDR3 is kept, 39 bases in frame from base 1. Per the germline V gene (reference sequence), PRHDT is the CDR1 and FYEKMQ is the CDR2. Relative to germline, V is missing 5 bases and J is missing 13 bases, with 7 bases of the junction outside any gene match. Library preparation employed 5' RACE. The listed sequencing device is Illumina HiSeq 2500. A second PCR of roughly 6 to 11 cycles was run with a J-beta primer mix and a sample-barcoded 5' primer. A template-switch 5' adaptor carrying 12 random nucleotides introduced a unique molecular identifier onto each TCR beta cDNA molecule. At least 2.5 million CDR3-containing paired-end reads were obtained from each sample. The Mint cDNA synthesis kit, primed by a TRBC-specific oligonucleotide, was used to synthesize first-strand cDNA from all RNA. Following uracil-DNA glycosylase treatment, all cDNA underwent a first 18-cycle PCR with the universal primers M1SS and BC2_uni_R. Concerning the study's data processing: Each sample was normalized by randomly selecting 1 million high-quality reads, each carrying a distinct molecular identifier. Reads sharing molecular identifiers were discarded rather than binned into consensus sequences. MiTCR, run with a Q25 quality threshold and the strictest error-elimination algorithm, handled CDR3 identification, clonotype clustering and error correction. Lower-bound total TCR beta diversity was estimated with a nonparametric unseen species model using Euler transformation. TCRdb reworked the public reads: Q25 trimming with fastp, MiXCR clone assembly, productive beta chains retained. Each entry is one CDR3 protein sequence, shown with its most common DNA and genes. These V and J calls originate from TCRdb's pipeline instead of the authors' own analysis. Present in this sample are fewer than 1.5 million distinct CDR3 sequences, 42% of which were seen just once. The ten largest clones add up to 7.9% of the sample.

The sequence derives from a young woman in good health. Sequencing was performed on blood. The chain was built from TRBV13 and TRBJ2-1; TRBD2 lines up with 11 middle nucleotides. The CDR3 loop reads CASSLLAGETQFF. The nucleotide sequence reads as follows: TGTGCCAGCAGCCTACTAGCGGGAGAGACCCAGTTCTTC.